This T cell receptor beta chain was identified during a study of human T cells and chemical hapten exposure. Study-level information: Sensitization employed 2% DPC on about 2 cm by about 2 cm of upper inner arm skin.

It was the library that attached unique molecular identifiers to individual cDNA molecules. Authors' data handling: Samples had a median of 95,638 TCRs, ranging about 20,000 to 700,000. TCRdb used MiXCR to reprocess the RACE reads, holding one entry per CDR3 protein. TCRdb, rather than the study authors, made the V and J calls. The top ten clones hold about 1.7% of a sample with 150,000 to 200,000 distinct CDR3 sequences, approximately 14% of them seen once. This clonotype was found many times. Antigen specificity is unknown. Overall study results and limits: No shift was seen in TCRs above 1 in 1000 frequency with DPC sensitization.

This CDR3 is built from 21 residues. V lost 5 bases to trimming and J lost 5 bases; unmatched junction nucleotides: 27. Time point meaning: patch test 1, 2 weeks after DPC sensitization. Treatment given: therapeutic diphenylcyclopropenone sensitization with weekly scalp DPC. This TCR was sampled from a woman in her 30s with alopecia areata. Some clones in this sample may be carry-over from other donors' samples. This material consisted of whole blood, taken in connection with sensitization to the hapten diphenylcyclopropenone (DPC). The chain recombines TRBV23-1 with TRBJ2-1; 7 bases are shared with TRBD1. TRBV23-1 is designated an ORF whose function remains uncertain. The CDR3, as DNA: TGCGCCAGCAGTGTTACAGTTCGTAGGGGGCGAGTAGCGCGACTGCACAATGAGCAGTTCTTC. It yields the protein CASSVTVRRGRVARLHNEQFF.